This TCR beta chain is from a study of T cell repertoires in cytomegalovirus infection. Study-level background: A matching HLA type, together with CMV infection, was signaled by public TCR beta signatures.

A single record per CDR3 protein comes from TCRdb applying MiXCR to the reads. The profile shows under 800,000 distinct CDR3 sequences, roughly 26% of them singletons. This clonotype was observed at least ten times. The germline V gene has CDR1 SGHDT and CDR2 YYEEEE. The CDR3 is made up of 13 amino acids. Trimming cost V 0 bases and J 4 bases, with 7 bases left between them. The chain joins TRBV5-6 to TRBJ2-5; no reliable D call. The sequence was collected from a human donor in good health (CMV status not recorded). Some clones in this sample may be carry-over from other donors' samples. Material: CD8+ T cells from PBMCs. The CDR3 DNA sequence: TGTGCCAGCAGCTTGGGTGTGAGAGAGACCCAGTACTTC. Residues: CASSLGVRETQYF.